This TCR beta chain was observed in a study of T cells in Graves' hyperthyroidism and ophthalmopathy (dated by TCRdb to between 2017 and 2020). With regard to the full study: Peripheral blood was sampled at the time of initial diagnosis, prior to any treatment. To identify distinguishing TCR V-J signatures, a discovery cohort of 100 or so patients was used, comprising 40 to 45 with Graves' ophthalmopathy and 55 to 65 with stable Graves' hyperthyroidism. Prospective prediction of ophthalmopathy was tested in an independent validation cohort of some 19 hyperthyroidism patients and 15 to 17 patients who later progressed to ophthalmopathy. For training and testing, the roughly 97 patients in the discovery cohort were randomly divided in a 7:3 ratio. Thyroid tissue and blood T-cell repertoires from six Graves' hyperthyroidism patients were also compared in the study. After sampling, hyperthyroidism patients received methimazole starting at 30 mg daily, and ophthalmopathy patients received high-dose intravenous methylprednisolone. According to the paper, TCR Vbeta CDR3 sequencing was carried out on 120 to 150 peripheral blood samples, which came from fewer than 50 ophthalmopathy, around 75 hyperthyroidism and approximately 17 progressor patients.

A patient counted as having stable Graves' hyperthyroidism if no progression to ophthalmopathy occurred over 18 months of follow-up. Hyperthyroidism patients were newly diagnosed, had a disease duration of under 2 months, and were aged 18 to 65 years. Patients with uncontrolled infections, other autoimmune diseases, pregnancy or lactation were excluded. Clinical symptoms, serum thyroxine and TRAb, thyroid ultrasound, and orbital computed tomography formed the basis for the diagnoses. PBMCs were isolated from 10 ml of fresh peripheral blood by Ficoll-Paque density gradient centrifugation. Total RNA was extracted using Trizol reagent, and RNA quality was assessed on an Agilent 2100 Bioanalyzer. What the work shows at the level of the full study, not this receptor alone: Most expanded thyroid clonotypes (frequency above 0.001) were also detected in blood, suggesting blood repertoires may reflect thyroid immune responses. No statistical method was used to set the sample size in advance, and investigators knew the group allocation. In cross-validation, a model built on a 13 V-J signature told ophthalmopathy apart from stable hyperthyroidism with 87.88% sensitivity and around 81% specificity, and in testing the same model reached 80%/75%. In validation, progression to ophthalmopathy was predicted by the model with 70.59% sensitivity and under 85% specificity, a median of around 5.9 months before onset.

The TCR beta CDR3 regions were amplified from RNA transcripts. The TCR CDR3 was subjected to a first round of RT-PCR using the HTBI primer set and the Qiagen OneStep RT-PCR kit. A second multiplex PCR round built the libraries, followed by size selection and purification. Libraries were sequenced paired-end with 100 bp reads on an Illumina HiSeq2000. Per the authors' processing: SOAPnuke was used to process the raw data, removing reads that contained adapters or uncalled bases, had a mean Phred below 15, or lacked an exact match to the constant primer or identifier. COPE v1.2.5 was used to merge the high-quality paired reads, and each unique nucleotide sequence was defined as a clonotype. MiTCR v1.1 was used to align the clonotypes against IMGT TRBV, TRBD and TRBJ reference segments. The analysis was restricted to V-J combinations with a frequency above 0.0001, which together covered 99% to 99.2% of the repertoires. A TCS score was defined as the ratio of F50 (clonal expansion) to E x V (chaos), with BLOSUM62-based TCRdist applied between CDR3 peptides within each V-J. Welch's t-statistics and random forest reduced around 510 V-J features to roughly 13, which were used in a naive Bayes classifier (R e1071). Thyroid-blood repertoire similarity was quantified with the Morisita-Horn index. TCRdb passed the public sequencing reads through fastp at Q25 and MiXCR, retaining productive beta sequences. Every distinct CDR3 protein forms one entry, paired with its most common genes and DNA. V and J calls and clone size were set by TCRdb, not the authors. Counted in this sample were 750,000 to 900,000 distinct CDR3 sequences; more than 30% of them appeared once. The ten largest clones take up about 9% of the sample.

This clonotype was seen a few times. Its antigen is not yet known. Nothing much larger sits one base from this clone, and base qualities are not available. There are 15 amino acids in the CDR3, from cysteine to phenylalanine inclusive. Of all the DNA, just the CDR3 is kept, 45 bases in frame from base 1. Taken from the germline V gene, the CDR1 and CDR2 loops are SNHLY and FYNNEI. The germline V end is reduced by 5 bases and the J end by 10 bases; junction bases left unmatched: 10. The source of this sequence is a young man with Graves' hyperthyroidism. The chain joins TRBV2 to TRBJ1-6; TRBD1 fits 8 bases in the junction. The sequencing sample was made of blood. The nucleotides read TGTGCCAGCAGTTACCGAGGGACAGGAAGATCACCCCTCCACTTT. It is translated as CASSYRGTGRSPLHF.